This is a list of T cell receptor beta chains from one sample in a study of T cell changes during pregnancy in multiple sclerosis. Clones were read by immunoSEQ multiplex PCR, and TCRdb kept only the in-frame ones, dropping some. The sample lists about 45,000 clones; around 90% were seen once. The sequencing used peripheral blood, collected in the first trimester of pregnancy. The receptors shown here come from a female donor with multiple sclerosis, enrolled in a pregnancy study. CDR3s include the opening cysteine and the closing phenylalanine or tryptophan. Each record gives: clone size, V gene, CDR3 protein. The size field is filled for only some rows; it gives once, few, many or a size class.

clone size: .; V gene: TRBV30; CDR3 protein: CAWSVLGGQGIEKLFF
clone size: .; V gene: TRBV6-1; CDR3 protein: CASSHLGQLSYEQYF
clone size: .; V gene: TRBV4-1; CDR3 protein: CASSQGRGLVNEQFF
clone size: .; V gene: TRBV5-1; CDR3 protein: CASSLGGNGGYTF
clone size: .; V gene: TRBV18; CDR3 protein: CASSQSGAHNSPLHF
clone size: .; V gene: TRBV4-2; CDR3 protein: CASSQEAGNTGELFF
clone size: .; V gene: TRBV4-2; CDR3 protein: CASSQDFTTPQYF
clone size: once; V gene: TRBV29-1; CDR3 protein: CSVHGLAESYEQYF
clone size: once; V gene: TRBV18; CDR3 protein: CASSPDRVGPSSYEQYF
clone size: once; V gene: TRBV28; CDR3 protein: CASSSTGTGYPEQYF
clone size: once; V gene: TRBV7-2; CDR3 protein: CASSSTSGVSDTQYF
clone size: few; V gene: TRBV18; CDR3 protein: CASSPSRTGYNEQFF
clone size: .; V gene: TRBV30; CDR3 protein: CAWSLRTSRGYTF